The 8 T cell receptor beta chains listed next were all sequenced from one sample in a study of control samples from healthy donors and cancer patients. Sequencing used immunoSEQ multiplex PCR; TCRdb keeps in-frame clones, though not all of them. The sample holds some 150,000 clones; about 94% are singletons and the top ten take approximately 6.1%. The sequencing input was blood. Receptor source: a man aged 40-55 years in good health.

The rearrangement uses TRBV6-5 and TRBJ1-2, with D possibly TRBD1 on 5 matching bases. In germline, CDR1 is MNHEY, CDR2 SVGAGI. Trimming removed 6 bases from V and 1 base from J, with 9 bases in between. The CDR3 is 13 amino acids. The CDR3 DNA is TGTGCCAGCAGCTTCGACAGTAACTATGGCTACACCTTC. Its protein is CASSFDSNYGYTF.

The chain joins TRBV10-3 to TRBJ1-2; D unresolved. Looked up from germline, CDR1 is ENHRY and CDR2 is SYGVKD. The V end was cut by 0 bases, the J end by 1 base, with 12 bases between. The CDR3 loop spans 16 amino acids. The CDR3: CAISESGRASNYGYTF. The CDR3 nucleotides read TGTGCCATCAGTGAGTCGGGAAGGGCGAGTAACTATGGCTACACCTTC.

The chain couples TRBV5-1 to TRBJ2-7; no clear D. V lost 1 base and J 3 bases, leaving 8 bases between the germline ends. Per germline, CDR1 SGHRS and CDR2 YFSETQ. The CDR3 sequence is 13 residues long. CDR3 in amino acids: CASSLQADYEQYF. CDR3 bases: TGCGCCAGCAGCTTGCAAGCTGACTACGAGCAGTACTTC.

The chain is built from TRBV19 and TRBJ2-1, with TRBD2 identical over 9 bases. There are 16 residues in the CDR3. J was trimmed by 0 bases and V by 5 bases; bases with no gene match: 5. Germline-derived CDR1 and CDR2 are LNHDA and SQIVND (reference sequence). The chain's CDR3 is CASSVAGARSYNEQFF. CDR3 nucleotide sequence: TGTGCCAGTAGTGTAGCGGGGGCGCGCTCCTACAATGAGCAGTTCTTC.

The V call is TRBV19, the J call TRBJ1-1, with D tentatively TRBD1 (5 bases). V lost 5 bases and J 8 bases, leaving 15 bases between the germline ends. CDR3 length equals 13 residues. Looked up from germline, CDR1 is LNHDA and CDR2 is SQIVND (reference sequence). CDR3 in DNA: TGTGCCAGTAGTCTAGGGACCGACAACGAAGCTTTCTTT. Amino acids: CASSLGTDNEAFF.

J is TRBJ1-3 and V is TRBV9, with 7 bases fitting TRBD1. The CDR3 loop spans 15 amino acids. From germline, CDR1 is SGDLS and CDR2 YYNGEE. The J segment lost 0 bases and the V segment lost 3 bases, leaving 3 bases of the junction unmatched. The CDR3 sequence is CASSETGSSGNTIYF. The CDR3 coding sequence is TGTGCCAGCAGCGAGACAGGGAGCTCTGGAAACACCATATATTTT.

The chain is built from TRBV27 and TRBJ1-5; TRBD1 might be the D (5 bases). The CDR3 runs 17 residues. V lost 0 bases and J lost 1, with 13 bases in between. Germline V gene data show CDR1 as MNHEY and CDR2 as SMNVEV (reference sequence). CDR3 loop: CASSLSPPGLSNQPQHF. Written as DNA, the CDR3 is TGTGCCAGCAGTTTATCACCCCCAGGGCTGAGCAATCAGCCCCAGCATTTT.

The chain combines TRBV4-1 with TRBJ2-7; TRBD1 might be the D (5 bases). This CDR3 has 13 amino acids. Germline V lookup: CDR1 MGHRA, CDR2 YSYEKL. The V end lost 1 base, the J end lost 2 bases, and 6 bases lay between the germline ends. The CDR3 region has the DNA TGCGCCAGCAGCCAAGGCAGGGCCTACGAGCAGTACTTC. It translates to CASSQGRAYEQYF.